This TCR beta chain was recorded in a study of blood T cell repertoires in COVID-19. Study-wide background: The origin of the acute and convalescent COVID-19 samples was the United States, Italy and Spain. T cells, B-cell-depleted T cells, or PBMCs supplied cDNA or gDNA.

In the original processing: Reference gene primers were amplified, and this amplification served to estimate nucleated cell counts. Measured with immunoSEQ multiplex PCR; TCRdb has only the in-frame clones, and not every one. From that table come the V and J calls and clone size; the DNA was used to work out D and trimming. Among approximately 150,000 clones listed, about nine tenths were seen once. Germline V lookup: CDR1 SGHRS, CDR2 YFSETQ. The CDR3 loop spans 16 amino acids. Trimming pared 1 base from V and 2 bases from J, leaving 15 bases between. The sequencing sample was made of peripheral blood. The chain combines TRBV5-1 with TRBJ1-1; no definite D call. The sequence was collected from a human donor in a cohort sampled during active COVID-19. CDR3 region: CASSLLSRQSNTEAFF. In DNA, the CDR3 is TGCGCCAGCAGCTTGTTGTCCCGACAAAGCAACACTGAAGCTTTCTTT.